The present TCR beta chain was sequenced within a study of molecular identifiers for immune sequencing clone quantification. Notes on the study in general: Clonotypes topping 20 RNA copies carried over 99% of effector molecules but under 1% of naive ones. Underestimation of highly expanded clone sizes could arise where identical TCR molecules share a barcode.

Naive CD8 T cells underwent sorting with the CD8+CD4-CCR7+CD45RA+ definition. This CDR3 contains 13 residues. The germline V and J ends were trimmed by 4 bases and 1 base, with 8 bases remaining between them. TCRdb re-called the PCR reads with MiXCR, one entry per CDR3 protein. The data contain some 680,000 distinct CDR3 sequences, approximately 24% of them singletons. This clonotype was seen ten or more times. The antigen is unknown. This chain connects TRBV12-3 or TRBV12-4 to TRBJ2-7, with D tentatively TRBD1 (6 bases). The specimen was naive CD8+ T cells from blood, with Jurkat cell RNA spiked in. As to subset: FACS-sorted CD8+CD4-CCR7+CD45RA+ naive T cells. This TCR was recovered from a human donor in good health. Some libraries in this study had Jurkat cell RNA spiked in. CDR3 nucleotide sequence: TGTGCCAGCAGTTACGACAGGTCCTACGAGCAGTACTTC. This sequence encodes CASSYDRSYEQYF.